This TCR beta chain stems from a study of T cells expressing NK-cell markers (dated by TCRdb to 2018 to 2021). Study-level background: In sorted CD3+CD56+NKG2C+, CD3+CD56+NKG2C- and CD3+CD56-NKG2C+ T-cell subsets from about 8 donors, TCR beta-chain repertoires were profiled. Randomly selected healthy volunteers, three men and five women, were used as the eight sequenced donors. Among the eight sequenced donors, seven were HCMV-seropositive and one was HCMV-seronegative. Illumina HiSeq 2000/2500, MiSeq or NextSeq was used to sequence libraries as 2 x 150 bp reads.

What the authors observed across the whole study: It remained unclear whether the expanded NKG2C-expressing T cell clones were specific for HCMV antigens. Those dominant clonotypes were again the most abundant among CD3+CD56-NKG2C+ cells in a few donors, at roughly 25-60.1%. In several donors, the dominant CD3+CD56+NKG2C+ clonotypes ranked among the top 10 CD8+ clonotypes, making up about 1.0-7.5% of CD8+ T cells.

The reads were generated on an Illumina HiSeq 2000. TCR beta cDNA libraries were prepared using 5'RACE template switching, which introduced a universal primer site and unique molecular identifiers. cDNA synthesis was primed from the TCR beta constant segment and was followed by two successive PCR amplification steps. Turning to the authors' computational methods: MIGEC was used to demultiplex reads and group reads by UMI, and MiTCR was used to assemble and quantify clonotypes. To exclude erroneous sequences, only TCR cDNA sequences supported by at least two reads were retained. Downstream repertoire analysis used the tcR package, and clonotypes were matched across fractions by CDR3 nucleotide sequence plus V segment. VDJmatch was used to annotate antigen specificity against VDJdb, with one amino acid substitution allowed in CDR3. Once TCRdb had reprocessed the reads, it stored one entry per CDR3 protein sequence and supplied no DNA. TCRdb, not the authors, supplied the V and J calls. The table kept for this sample lists 500,000 to 600,000 distinct CDR3 sequences. 3% to 4.5% of the sample belongs to the ten largest clones.

Details on this clonotype: Its binding antigen is unknown.

A commercial ELISA kit detecting HCMV-specific IgG in serum was used to determine HCMV serostatus. Peripheral blood mononuclear cells were isolated from blood by Ficoll density gradient centrifugation. Based on the germline V gene, the CDR1 and CDR2 sequences are LGHNA and YNFKEQ. Including cysteine and phenylalanine, the CDR3 has 16 amino acids. No DNA sequence was recorded. Material: blood T cells: a sorted CD56 or NKG2C T cell subset, CD4+ or CD8+ T cells, or bulk PBMC T cells (not recorded which). The V gene is TRBV4-2 and the J gene is TRBJ2-6; TCRdb lists TRBD1, though no DNA is available to test this call. The sequence derives from a man younger than 30 in good health. Donor details come from another sample of the same person, matched by shared clones. The CDR3 amino acid sequence is: CASSRDRASGANVLTF.